This T cell receptor beta chain was identified during a study of blood T cell repertoires in COVID-19. Study overall: Whether acute or convalescent, the COVID-19 samples came from the United States, Italy and Spain. Nucleic acid was either cDNA or gDNA, and it came from T cells, B-cell-depleted T cells, or PBMCs.

The CDR3 loop spans 16 amino acids. Germline V gene sequence: CDR1 SNHLY, CDR2 FYNNEI. Deletions cut 2 bases from V and 5 bases from J, with 13 bases between. The data were produced by immunoSEQ multiplex PCR, yet TCRdb's version contains in-frame clones alone and is incomplete. The sample includes some 120,000 clones, over 80% of them seen just once. This TCR was recovered from a man in his thirties or forties with acute or convalescent COVID-19. The rearrangement joins TRBV2 to TRBJ1-6; weak D call: TRBD1 (5 bases). What was sequenced was peripheral blood. The CDR3 DNA reads TGTGCCAGCAGTGAACGGGGACTACCTAATAATTCACCCCTCCACTTT. Translation: CASSERGLPNNSPLHF. The complete variable domain, with remaining parts taken from reference TRBV2 and TRBJ1-6, reads EPEVTQTPSHQVTQMGQEVILRCVPISNHLYFYWYRQILGQKVEFLVSFYNNEISEKSEIFDDQFSVERPDGSNFTLKIRSTKLEDSAMYFCASSERGLPNNSPLHFGNGTRLTVT.